A selection of T cell receptor beta chains follows, all from one sample in a study of blood T cell repertoires in COVID-19. Profiling relied on immunoSEQ multiplex PCR, and the TCRdb table lists in-frame clones only, not all of them. Here the sample spans some 260,000 clones, 70% to 90% being singletons. Material: peripheral blood. Every receptor here comes from a man aged 80 or over with acute or convalescent COVID-19. CDR3s include the opening cysteine and the closing phenylalanine or tryptophan. D genes are given only for firm matches. Only part of the rows carry a size: once, few, many, or a class if the clone is expanded.

d_gene: TRBD1
j_gene: TRBJ2-7
v_gene: TRBV5-5
abundance: NA
CDR3nt: TGTGCCAGCAGCCTTACAGGGGGCAAAAACGAGCAGTACTTC
CDR3aa: CASSLTGGKNEQYF

d_gene: TRBD1
j_gene: TRBJ1-6
v_gene: TRBV4-1
abundance: NA
CDR3nt: TGCGCCAGCAGCCAAGAGGGGACAGGGGGTTCACCCCTCCACTTT
CDR3aa: CASSQEGTGGSPLHF

d_gene: TRBD1
j_gene: TRBJ1-5
v_gene: TRBV19
abundance: once
CDR3nt: TGTGCCAGTACCGGGACAGGGTCCCAGCCCCAGCATTTT
CDR3aa: CASTGTGSQPQHF

d_gene: NA
j_gene: TRBJ2-1
v_gene: TRBV9
abundance: once
CDR3nt: TGTGCCAGCAGCCCTGAGAGCAATGAGCAGTTCTTC
CDR3aa: CASSPESNEQFF

d_gene: TRBD1
j_gene: TRBJ2-3
v_gene: TRBV2
abundance: once
CDR3nt: TGTGCCACCAGACGGGACAGTGTCACAGATACGCAGTATTTT
CDR3aa: CATRRDSVTDTQYF

d_gene: NA
j_gene: TRBJ1-2
v_gene: TRBV19
abundance: NA
CDR3nt: TGTGCCACAATAAGTAGTCCAGGGATAGGCTATGGCTACACCTTC
CDR3aa: CATISSPGIGYGYTF

d_gene: TRBD2
j_gene: TRBJ2-3
v_gene: TRBV7-2
abundance: NA
CDR3nt: TGTGCCAGCAGCTTAGCGATGATAGCGGGGGGTAGCACAGATACGCAGTATTTT
CDR3aa: CASSLAMIAGGSTDTQYF

d_gene: TRBD1
j_gene: TRBJ2-5
v_gene: TRBV7-8
abundance: NA
CDR3nt: TGTGCCAGCAGCTCGACAGGGACAGGGGGCGAGGGAGAGACCCAGTACTTC
CDR3aa: CASSSTGTGGEGETQYF

d_gene: NA
j_gene: TRBJ2-3
v_gene: TRBV18
abundance: NA
CDR3nt: TGTGCCAGCTCACCGGCTACTAGGGAAGATACGCAGTATTTT
CDR3aa: CASSPATREDTQYF

d_gene: NA
j_gene: TRBJ1-2
v_gene: TRBV15
abundance: NA
CDR3nt: TGTGCCACCAGCATAACGCGTGGGGCAGTCTATGGCTACACCTTC
CDR3aa: CATSITRGAVYGYTF

d_gene: NA
j_gene: TRBJ2-1
v_gene: TRBV4-3
abundance: NA
CDR3nt: TGCGCCAGCAGCCGAAATACAGTACCCCCAGACAATGAGCAGTTCTTC
CDR3aa: CASSRNTVPPDNEQFF